The clone carrying this T cell receptor beta chain turned up a few times. The record originates from a study of CD8+ T cells in alopecia areata. Sequencing used cDNA as its template, made by extracting RNA and reverse transcribing it. Using immunoSEQ multiplex PCR, the repertoire was profiled, and TCRdb retains in-frame clones only, with some absent. Of around 160,000 clones listed, around 50% were seen once; the top ten hold roughly 6.8%. Obtained from alopecia areata patients were lesional scalp punch biopsies along with peripheral blood. The germline V gene encodes CDR1 MDHEN and CDR2 SYDVKM. CDR3 length equals 12 residues. V gave up 3 bases and J gave up 6 bases, with 6 bases separating them.

What was sequenced was CD4+ T cells sorted from blood. The TCR comes from a human donor with alopecia areata. The chain is built from TRBV28 and TRBJ2-1, with no clear D. The CDR3 spells CASSFALNEQFF. CDR3 nucleotide sequence: TGTGCCAGCAGTTTCGCTCTCAATGAGCAGTTCTTC.